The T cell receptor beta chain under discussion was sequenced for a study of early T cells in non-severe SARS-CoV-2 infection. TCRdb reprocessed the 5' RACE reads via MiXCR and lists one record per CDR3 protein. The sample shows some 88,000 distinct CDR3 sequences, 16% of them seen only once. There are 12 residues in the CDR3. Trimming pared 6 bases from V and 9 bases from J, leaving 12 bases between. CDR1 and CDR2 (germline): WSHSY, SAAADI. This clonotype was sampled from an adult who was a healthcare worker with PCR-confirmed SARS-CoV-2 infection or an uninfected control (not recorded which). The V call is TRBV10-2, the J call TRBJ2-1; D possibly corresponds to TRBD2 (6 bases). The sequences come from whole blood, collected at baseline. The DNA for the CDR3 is TGCGCCAGCAGGGACTATCAGGTTGAGCAGTTCTTC. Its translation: CASRDYQVEQFF.